This T cell receptor (beta chain) was identified in a study of T cell responses to AZD1222 COVID-19 vaccine. The study's findings and limits: Clonal diversity may have been underestimated, and the donors were mostly white British, with more females than males.

Libraries were prepared by immunoSEQ multiplex PCR; TCRdb keeps only in-frame clonotypes and omits some of them. The data contain fewer than 140,000 clones, about 92% of them singletons. Second-dose schedules of about 4 or about 12 weeks were combined. In germline, CDR1 is LGHNA, CDR2 YSLEER. The CDR3 runs to 15 residues. The V gene lost 0 bases and the J gene lost 8 bases, with 14 bases spanning the gap. Of note for this clone: Its antigen is currently unknown.

The starting material was peripheral blood, obtained 28 days after the second AZD1222 dose. This TCR came from an adult who received the AZD1222 COVID-19 vaccine. V and J are TRBV4-3 and TRBJ2-1; D gene uncertain. The CDR3 region is CASSQDLAIADEQFF. The CDR3 region has the DNA TGCGCCAGCAGCCAAGATCTTGCGATAGCTGATGAGCAGTTCTTC.